This T cell receptor beta chain was sequenced for a study of radiation and T cells in renal cell carcinoma. Study outcomes and limitations: In nephrectomy-only tumors, top 100 clonotypes averaged roughly 40%, versus approximately 50% irradiated. Only small tumor regions of approximately 1 g were sampled. Top tumor clonotypes rose in blood 2 weeks post-radiation, then contracted.

Method: immunoSEQ multiplex PCR; TCRdb's copy keeps in-frame clones and lacks some. The sample lists approximately 20,000 clones, approximately 60% occurring once. The CDR3 extends over 16 amino acids. Germline V gene sequence: CDR1 SGHTA, CDR2 FQGNSA. V shed 1 base and J 3 bases; nucleotides not matched to a gene: 9. A note on this clone: Antigen specificity is unknown.

The treatment is: 15 Gy SBRT to primary tumor, nephrectomy 4 weeks later. The tumor was a clear cell renal cell carcinoma. This receptor was taken from a woman in her 70s with renal cell carcinoma. The chain joins TRBV7-2 to TRBJ2-7, with TRBD1 matching over 7 bases. The source was tumor tissue, collected from a patient whose treatment included radiotherapy and nephrectomy. CDR3 coding DNA: TGTGCCAGCAGCTTAGGGAAGACAGGGAGACTCTACGAGCAGTACTTC. This translates into CASSLGKTGRLYEQYF.